The 9 T cell receptor beta chains given below trace back to one sample, sequenced in a study of technical replicates of blood from four donors. Using immunoSEQ multiplex PCR, the repertoire was profiled, and TCRdb retains in-frame clones only, with some absent. The repertoire holds 75,000 to 100,000 clones, with about 93% as singletons. The source material was T cells isolated from PBMCs. All receptors derive from a human donor in good health.

The chain recombines TRBV5-4 with TRBJ1-1, with a weak D call TRBD1 (5 bases). The CDR3 loop spans 16 amino acids. The germline gives CDR1 SGHNT, CDR2 YYREEE (reference sequence). Deletions cut 4 bases from V and 10 bases from J, with 26 bases between. CDR3 residues: CASSPGGQDLSFGAFF. The CDR3 DNA sequence: TGTGCCAGCAGCCCAGGTGGACAAGACCTGAGTTTTGGAGCTTTCTTT. The whole variable domain, remainder taken from reference TRBV5-4 and TRBJ1-1, is ETGVTQSPTHLIKTRGQQVTLRCSSQSGHNTVSWYQQALGQGPQFIFQYYREEENGRGNFPPRFSGLQFPNYSSELNVNALELDDSALYLCASSPGGQDLSFGAFFGQGTRLTVV.

This clone occurred a few times. The chain carries TRBV29-1 and TRBJ1-1; TRBD1 might be the D (5 bases). CDR1 is SQVTM, CDR2 ANQGSEA, per germline. There are 13 residues in the CDR3. Trimming left V 4 bases short and J 6 bases short, with 15 bases between. CDR3 sequence reads: CSVGQLVPPEAFF. In nucleotides, the CDR3 is TGCAGCGTTGGACAGCTCGTCCCTCCTGAAGCTTTCTTT.

The CDR3 is CASSSGHDYEQYF. CDR3 bases: TGTGCCAGCAGCTCCGGACATGACTACGAGCAGTACTTC. This chain links TRBV7-9 with TRBJ2-7; TRBD1 is a possible D gene (5 bases). The V gene lost 4 bases and the J gene lost 3 bases, with 10 bases spanning the gap. Germline assignment: CDR1 SEHNR and CDR2 FQNEAQ (reference sequence). The CDR3 consists of 13 residues.

Points on this clone: This sample includes further DNA sequences coding for the same CDR3. The V and J genes are TRBV5-1 and TRBJ2-5; the D is unclear. V shed 4 bases and J shed 1 base, with 2 bases lying between them. CDR3 length equals 11 residues. Germline V CDR1 and CDR2: SGHRS, YFSETQ. The CDR3 sequence is CASSLQETQYF. The DNA for the CDR3 is TGCGCCAGCAGCCTCCAAGAGACCCAGTACTTC.

This rearrangement joins TRBV15 to TRBJ2-1; TRBD2 aligns across 13 bases. Germline CDR1 and CDR2: LNHNV and YYDKDF (reference sequence). CDR3 size: 16 residues. V trimming: 2 bases; J trimming: 8 bases; junction bases outside the gene matches: 6. CDR3 loop: CATSRRLAGGLDEQFF. In DNA, the CDR3 is TGTGCCACCAGCAGAAGACTAGCGGGAGGTCTCGATGAGCAGTTCTTC.

The chain links TRBV28 to TRBJ1-2, with no clear D. The germline V and J ends were trimmed by 4 bases and 7 bases, with 13 bases remaining between them. CDR1 is MDHEN and CDR2 is SYDVKM in the germline V gene. The CDR3 is 13 residues long. CDR3 region: CASSSPVGLGYTF. The CDR3 DNA reads TGTGCCAGCAGTTCTCCAGTGGGCCTTGGCTACACCTTC.

This clone was detected once. This chain joins TRBV12-5 and TRBJ2-2; 8 bases match TRBD1. Per the germline V gene, CDR1 is LGHNT and CDR2 is FRNRAP. Trimming cost V 9 bases and J 10 bases; bases outside gene matches: 10. The CDR3 length is 13 residues. The CDR3 reads CASSGTGQMELFF. CDR3 DNA: TGTGCTAGCTCCGGGACAGGTCAGATGGAGCTGTTTTTT.

The V gene is TRBV9, the J gene TRBJ1-1; perhaps TRBD1 as D (5 bases). V was cut by 0 bases and J by 6 bases, with 9 bases left in between. The germline CDR1 and CDR2 sequences are SGDLS and YYNGEE. The CDR3 covers 13 residues. The CDR3: CASSVGGSAEAFF. The CDR3 coding sequence is TGTGCCAGCAGCGTAGGGGGCTCTGCTGAAGCTTTCTTT.

This chain links TRBV19 with TRBJ1-2, with TRBD1 matching over 9 bases. V lost 6 bases and J lost 8; bases outside the gene matches: 13. CDR1 LNHDA and CDR2 SQIVND come from the germline V gene (reference sequence). The CDR3 has 15 residues. This chain's CDR3 is CASSAAGTGSGGYTF. The CDR3 DNA is TGTGCCAGTAGCGCCGCCGGGACAGGGTCAGGGGGCTACACCTTC.